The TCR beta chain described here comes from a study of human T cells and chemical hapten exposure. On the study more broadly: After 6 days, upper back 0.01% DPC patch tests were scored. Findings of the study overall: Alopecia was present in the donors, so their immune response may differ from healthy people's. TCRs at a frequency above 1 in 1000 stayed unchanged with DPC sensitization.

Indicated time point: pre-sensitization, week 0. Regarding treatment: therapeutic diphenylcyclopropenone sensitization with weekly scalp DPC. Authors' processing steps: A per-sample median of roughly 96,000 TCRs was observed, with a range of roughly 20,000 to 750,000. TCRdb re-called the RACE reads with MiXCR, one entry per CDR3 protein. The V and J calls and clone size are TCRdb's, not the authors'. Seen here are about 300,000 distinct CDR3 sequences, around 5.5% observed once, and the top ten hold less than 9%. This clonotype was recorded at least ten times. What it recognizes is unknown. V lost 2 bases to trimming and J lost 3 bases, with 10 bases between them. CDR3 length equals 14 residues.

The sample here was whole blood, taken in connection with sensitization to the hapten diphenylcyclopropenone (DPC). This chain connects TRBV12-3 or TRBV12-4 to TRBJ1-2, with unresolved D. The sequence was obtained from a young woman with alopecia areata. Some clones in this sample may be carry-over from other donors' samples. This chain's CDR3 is CASSLRRAYYGYTF. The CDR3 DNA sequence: TGTGCCAGCAGTTTACGGAGGGCCTACTATGGCTACACCTTC.